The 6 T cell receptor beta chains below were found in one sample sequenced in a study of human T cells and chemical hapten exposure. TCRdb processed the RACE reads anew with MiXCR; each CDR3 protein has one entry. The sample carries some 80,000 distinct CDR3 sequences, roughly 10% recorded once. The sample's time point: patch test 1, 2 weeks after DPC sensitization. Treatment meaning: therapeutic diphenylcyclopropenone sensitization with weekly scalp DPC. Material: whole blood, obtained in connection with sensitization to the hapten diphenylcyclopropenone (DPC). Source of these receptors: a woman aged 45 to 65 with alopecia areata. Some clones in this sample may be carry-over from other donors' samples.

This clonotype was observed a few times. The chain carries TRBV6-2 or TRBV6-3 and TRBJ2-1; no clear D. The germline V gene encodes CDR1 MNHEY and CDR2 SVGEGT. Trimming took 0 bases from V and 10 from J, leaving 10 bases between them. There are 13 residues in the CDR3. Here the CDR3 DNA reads TGTGCCAGCAGTTACTCGAAGAACACCGAGCAGTTCTTC. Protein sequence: CASSYSKNTEQFF.

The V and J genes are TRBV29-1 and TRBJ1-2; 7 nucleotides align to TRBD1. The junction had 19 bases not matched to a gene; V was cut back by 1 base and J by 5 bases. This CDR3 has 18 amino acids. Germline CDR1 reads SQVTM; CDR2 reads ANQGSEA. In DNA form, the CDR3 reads TGCAGCGTTGAAGCCCGAAGACCACAGGGGATCGGCACTTATGGCTACACCTTC. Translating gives CSVEARRPQGIGTYGYTF.

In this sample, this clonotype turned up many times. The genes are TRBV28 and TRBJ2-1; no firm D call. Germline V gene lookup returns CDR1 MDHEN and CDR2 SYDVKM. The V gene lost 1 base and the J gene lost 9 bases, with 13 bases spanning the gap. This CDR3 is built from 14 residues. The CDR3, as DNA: TGTGCCAGCAGTTTATCGTTAGGGCCTTCTGAGCAGTTCTTC. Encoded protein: CASSLSLGPSEQFF. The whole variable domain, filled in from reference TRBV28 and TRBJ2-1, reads DVKVTQSSRYLVKRTGEKVFLECVQDMDHENMFWYRQDPGLGLRLIYFSYDVKMKEKGDIPEGYSVSREKKERFSLILESASTNQTSMYLCASSLSLGPSEQFFGPGTRLTVL.

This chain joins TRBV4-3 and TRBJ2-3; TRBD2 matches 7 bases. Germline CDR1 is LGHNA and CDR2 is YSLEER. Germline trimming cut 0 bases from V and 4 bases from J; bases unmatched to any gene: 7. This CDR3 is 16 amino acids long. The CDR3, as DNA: TGCGCCAGCAGCCAAGATCTATTGCGGGGGTCAGATACGCAGTATTTT. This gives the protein CASSQDLLRGSDTQYF.

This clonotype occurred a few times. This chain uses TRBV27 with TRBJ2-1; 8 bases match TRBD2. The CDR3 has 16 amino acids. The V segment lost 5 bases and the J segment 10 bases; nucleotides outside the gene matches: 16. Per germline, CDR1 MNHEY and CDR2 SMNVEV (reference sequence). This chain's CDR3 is CASSHPGLASKGEQFF. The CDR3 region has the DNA TGTGCCAGCAGTCACCCCGGACTAGCTTCAAAGGGAGAGCAGTTCTTC.

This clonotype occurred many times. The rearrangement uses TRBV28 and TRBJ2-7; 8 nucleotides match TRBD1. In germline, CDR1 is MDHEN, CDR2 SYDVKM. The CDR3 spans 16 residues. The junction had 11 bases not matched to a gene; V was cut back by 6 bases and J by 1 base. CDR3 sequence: CASSPGTGVQSYEQYF. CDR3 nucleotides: TGTGCCAGCAGCCCCGGGACAGGCGTTCAATCCTACGAGCAGTACTTC.